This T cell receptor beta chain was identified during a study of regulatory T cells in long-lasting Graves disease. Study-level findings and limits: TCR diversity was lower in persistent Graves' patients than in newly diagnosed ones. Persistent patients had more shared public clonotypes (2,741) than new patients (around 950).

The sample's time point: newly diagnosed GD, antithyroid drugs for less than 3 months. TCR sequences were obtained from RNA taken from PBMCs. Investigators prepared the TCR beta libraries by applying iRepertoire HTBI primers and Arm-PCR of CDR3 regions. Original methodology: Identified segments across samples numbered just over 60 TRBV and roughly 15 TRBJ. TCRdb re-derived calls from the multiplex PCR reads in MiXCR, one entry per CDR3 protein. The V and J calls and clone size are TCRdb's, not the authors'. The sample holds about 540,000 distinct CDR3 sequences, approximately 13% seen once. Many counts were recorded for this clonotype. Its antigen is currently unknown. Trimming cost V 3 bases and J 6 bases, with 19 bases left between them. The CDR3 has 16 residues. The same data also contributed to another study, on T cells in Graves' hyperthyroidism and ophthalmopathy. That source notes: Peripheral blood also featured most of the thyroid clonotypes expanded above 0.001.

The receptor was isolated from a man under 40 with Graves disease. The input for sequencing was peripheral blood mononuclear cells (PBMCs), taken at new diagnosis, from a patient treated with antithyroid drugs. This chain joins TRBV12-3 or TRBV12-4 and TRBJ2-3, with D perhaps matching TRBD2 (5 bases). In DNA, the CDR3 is TGTGCCAGCAGTTTCGGCGGATCGGGGTTGAGTGATACGCAGTATTTT. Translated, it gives CASSFGGSGLSDTQYF.